What follows are 23 T cell receptor beta chains derived from one specimen sequenced in a study of blood T cell repertoires in COVID-19. Produced via immunoSEQ multiplex PCR; TCRdb's table is partial and in-frame only. The profile covers around 52,000 clones, with more than 70% appearing a single time and around 30% taken by the ten largest. Sequences were obtained from peripheral blood. These TCRs come from an elderly woman with acute or convalescent COVID-19.

V is TRBV27 and J is TRBJ1-5; 9 nucleotides agree with TRBD1. V was clipped by 6 bases and J by 6 bases; unmatched bases: 9. This CDR3 has 15 amino acids. The germline V gene encodes CDR1 MNHEY and CDR2 SMNVEV (reference sequence). This CDR3 reads CASRSGQGNAQPQHF. The CDR3 region has the DNA TGTGCCAGCAGGTCTGGACAGGGGAACGCTCAGCCCCAGCATTTT.

This clone was counted once. Here the CDR3 reads CASSLRRLAGADTQYF. As DNA, the CDR3 is TGTGCCAGCAGCCTACGTAGGCTAGCGGGGGCAGATACGCAGTATTTT. This sequence joins TRBV7-9 and TRBJ2-3, with 10 bases lining up with TRBD2. The trim removed 5 bases at V and 4 bases at J, leaving 9 bases unmatched. CDR3 length: 16 residues. The germline V gene has CDR1 SEHNR and CDR2 FQNEAQ (reference sequence).

The rearrangement uses TRBV2 and TRBJ1-1; TRBD1 matches 9 bases. Germline V gene data show CDR1 as SNHLY and CDR2 as FYNNEI. This CDR3 contains 14 residues. V lost 6 bases and J lost 4; bases outside the gene matches: 6. Here the CDR3 reads CASRETGGVTEAFF. CDR3 coding DNA: TGTGCCAGCAGGGAGACAGGGGGGGTCACTGAAGCTTTCTTT.

The V and J genes are TRBV3-1 (or the pseudogene TRBV3-2) and TRBJ2-7; 13 nucleotides agree with TRBD2. The V and J ends lost 0 bases and 4 bases, in that order; junction bases with no gene match: 3. The CDR3 covers 16 residues. Looked up from germline, CDR1 is LGHDT and CDR2 is YNNKEL (reference sequence). The CDR3 region is CASSQELGLAGYEQYF. The CDR3 DNA is TGTGCCAGCAGCCAAGAGTTGGGACTAGCGGGATACGAGCAGTACTTC.

This chain joins TRBV11-2 and TRBJ2-5, with TRBD1 as a possible D gene (5 bases). CDR1 and CDR2 (germline): SGHAT, FQNNGV. V lost 5 bases and J 4 bases, leaving 11 bases between the germline ends. The CDR3 is 13 residues long. Here the CDR3 reads CASSRDRPETQYF. CDR3 coding DNA: TGTGCCAGCAGCCGCGACAGACCAGAGACCCAGTACTTC.

The V and J genes are TRBV7-9 and TRBJ2-2, with 9 bases lining up with TRBD1. After removal of 5 bases from V and 6 bases from J, the junction contained 4 bases not matched to a gene. This CDR3 has 14 residues. Germline CDR1 is SEHNR and CDR2 is FQNEAQ (reference sequence). The DNA for the CDR3 is TGTGCCAGCAGCCCACAGGGGGCCGCCGGGGAGCTGTTTTTT. Translated, it gives CASSPQGAAGELFF.

The chain has TRBV2 and TRBJ1-1; the D gene is possibly TRBD1 (5 bases). CDR3 length: 13 amino acids. CDR1 is SNHLY, CDR2 FYNNEI, per germline. V was shortened by 6 bases and J by 3 bases, with 11 bases between the two germline ends. Written as DNA, the CDR3 is TGTGCCAGCAGCCCCCGGGGGGACACTGAAGCTTTCTTT. This sequence encodes CASSPRGDTEAFF.

The chain employs TRBV7-9 and TRBJ2-5; TRBD2 matches at 9 bases. Losses at the gene ends were 8 bases for V and 5 bases for J; bases not matched to a gene: 15. Germline values: CDR1 SEHNR, CDR2 FQNEAQ (reference sequence). The CDR3 is 16 residues long. The CDR3 coding sequence is TGTGCCAGCGGACCAATGGGTAGCGGGGGTTGGGAGACCCAGTACTTC. Its translation: CASGPMGSGGWETQYF.

This chain joins TRBV7-9 and TRBJ2-5, with 9 bases matching TRBD1. Germline V gene sequence: CDR1 SEHNR, CDR2 FQNEAQ (reference sequence). Trimming removed 7 bases from V and 10 bases from J; junction bases left unmatched: 13. This CDR3 is 14 amino acids long. CDR3 protein: CASTDRGVTGDQYF. CDR3 bases: TGTGCCAGCACCGACAGGGGGGTAACGGGGGACCAGTACTTC.

This chain joins TRBV3-1 (or the pseudogene TRBV3-2) and TRBJ1-1; 9 positions match TRBD1. CDR3 length: 15 residues. The ends lost 3 bases at V and 1 base at J; junction bases unmatched: 3. Germline V lookup: CDR1 LGHDT, CDR2 YNNKEL (reference sequence). The CDR3 sequence: CASSHSGQGNTEAFF. The CDR3 DNA is TGTGCCAGCAGCCATTCGGGACAGGGGAACACTGAAGCTTTCTTT.

The chain joins TRBV28 to TRBJ1-3; D is unresolved. Looked up from germline, CDR1 is MDHEN and CDR2 is SYDVKM. The V gene lost 3 bases and the J gene lost 3 bases, with 12 bases spanning the gap. This CDR3 region has 15 residues. The CDR3 coding sequence is TGTGCCAGCAGTTTCTCAGGACTACGTGGAAACACCATATATTTT. Amino acid sequence: CASSFSGLRGNTIYF.

Here the CDR3 DNA reads TGTGCCAGCAGGGACATATCGAACACCGGGGAGCTGTTTTTT. Protein product: CASRDISNTGELFF. This chain links TRBV2 with TRBJ2-2; D is possibly TRBD1 (5 bases). Per the germline V gene, CDR1 is SNHLY and CDR2 is FYNNEI. The V end was cut by 6 bases, the J end by 0 bases, with 8 bases between. This CDR3 is 14 amino acids long.

The chain has TRBV5-4 and TRBJ2-3; 8 bases fit TRBD2. The CDR3 is 13 residues long. Germline CDR1 reads SGHNT; CDR2 reads YYREEE (reference sequence). The V and J ends lost 5 bases and 4 bases, in that order; junction bases with no gene match: 3. In nucleotides, the CDR3 is TGTGCCAGCAGTAGGACTAGCTCAGATACGCAGTATTTT. Protein sequence: CASSRTSSDTQYF. The full variable domain, with the rest looked up from reference TRBV5-4 and TRBJ2-3, is ETGVTQSPTHLIKTRGQQVTLRCSSQSGHNTVSWYQQALGQGPQFIFQYYREEENGRGNFPPRFSGLQFPNYSSELNVNALELDDSALYLCASSRTSSDTQYFGPGTRLTVL.

J is TRBJ2-7 and V is TRBV3-1 (or the pseudogene TRBV3-2); 8 nucleotides match TRBD1. The V gene's germline CDR1 is LGHDT and CDR2 YNNKEL (reference sequence). Trimming at V came to 4 bases and at J to 6 bases, leaving 5 bases not matched to a gene. The CDR3 is 13 amino acids. As DNA, the CDR3 is TGTGCCAGCAGCCTCCTTGGGACAGGCGAGCAGTACGTC. It specifies CASSLLGTGEQYV.

This chain joins TRBV30 and TRBJ2-2, with D perhaps matching TRBD1 (5 bases). V dropped 0 bases and J dropped 5 bases, with 7 bases sitting between them. Germline values: CDR1 GTSNPN, CDR2 SVGIG (reference sequence). This CDR3 region has 13 residues. DNA of the CDR3: TGTGCCTGGAGTGTGCCAGGGACCGGGGAGCTGTTTTTT. Translation gives CAWSVPGTGELFF.

V usage is TRBV9 and J usage is TRBJ1-5; a weak D match, TRBD1 (5 bases). From germline, CDR1 is SGDLS and CDR2 YYNGEE. With 0 bases removed from V and 4 bases from J, the gap between germline ends came to 17 bases. The CDR3 runs to 17 residues. CDR3 nucleotide sequence: TGTGCCAGCAGCGTAGTCCAGGGTAGAAGGGGAAATCAGCCCCAGCATTTT. Translating gives CASSVVQGRRGNQPQHF.

V gene TRBV3-1 (or the pseudogene TRBV3-2) combines with J gene TRBJ2-3, with D possibly TRBD2 on 6 matching bases. Trimming shortened V by 0 bases and J by 4 bases, and 8 bases separated the two germline ends. Germline values: CDR1 LGHDT, CDR2 YNNKEL (reference sequence). The CDR3 runs 14 residues. The CDR3 region has the DNA TGTGCCAGCAGCCAAGACGCGGGGTCAGATACGCAGTATTTT. Translating it yields CASSQDAGSDTQYF.

This chain uses TRBV11-2 with TRBJ2-1; D is unclear. V gave up 7 bases and J gave up 12 bases, with 19 bases separating them. Per germline, CDR1 SGHAT and CDR2 FQNNGV. There are 13 residues in the CDR3. For the CDR3, the DNA is TGTGCCAGCACCCCGGGTGTGGCAGCCCGGCAGTTCTTC. Its translation is CASTPGVAARQFF.

V usage is TRBV6-1 and J usage is TRBJ2-5; weak D call: TRBD1 (6 bases). CDR3 size: 16 residues. V lost 1 base to trimming and J lost 4 bases, with 16 bases between them. From germline, CDR1 is MNHNS and CDR2 SASEGT. The CDR3 DNA is TGTGCCAGCAGTGAAGTCGCGGACAGTTGGGGAGAGACCCAGTACTTC. This encodes CASSEVADSWGETQYF.

The chain uses TRBV5-1 and TRBJ2-2; 9 bases match TRBD1. Losses at the gene ends were 0 bases for V and 5 bases for J; bases not matched to a gene: 5. The CDR3 spans 16 residues. The germline V gene encodes CDR1 SGHRS and CDR2 YFSETQ. CDR3 DNA: TGCGCCAGCAGCTTGGAAGGGACAGGGTCGACCGGGGAGCTGTTTTTT. Its translation: CASSLEGTGSTGELFF.

The chain recombines TRBV29-1 with TRBJ2-2; 8 positions match TRBD1. After removal of 5 bases from V and 7 bases from J, the junction contained 6 bases not matched to a gene. The CDR3 is 13 amino acids. In germline, CDR1 is SQVTM, CDR2 ANQGSEA. CDR3 region: CSVPDRDGGELFF. For the CDR3, the DNA is TGCAGCGTTCCGGACAGGGACGGCGGGGAGCTGTTTTTT.

This clone was observed a handful of times. The CDR3: CASSLDVRYEAFF. DNA of the CDR3: TGTGCCAGCAGCTTAGATGTCAGGTATGAAGCTTTCTTT. V and J are TRBV7-9 and TRBJ1-1, with no clear D. Trimming stripped 1 base from V and 7 bases from J, with 10 bases between. This CDR3 spans 13 amino acids. CDR1 and CDR2 (germline): SEHNR, FQNEAQ (reference sequence).

This chain uses TRBV7-2 with TRBJ1-5, with 9 positions matching TRBD1. V lost 3 bases, J lost 0 bases, and 12 bases stayed unmatched. This CDR3 has 19 amino acids. Germline V gene lookup returns CDR1 SGHTA and CDR2 FQGNSA. The CDR3, as DNA: TGTGCCAGCAGCTTCACAGGGGGCAAAAAAACATATAGCAATCAGCCCCAGCATTTT. Translation: CASSFTGGKKTYSNQPQHF.